This T cell receptor beta chain was identified in a study of blood T cells in healthy people across ages (dated by TCRdb to about 2015). In terms of the full investigation: In model experiments, template switching captured roughly one uniquely barcoded TCR beta cDNA molecule for every two T cells. Using deep sequencing normalized with unique cDNA molecular identifiers, the study measured how TCR beta repertoire diversity changes with age. The donors were divided into four age groups: young (average approximately 17 years), middle-aged (roughly 42), aged (approximately 64) and long-lived (82). Donors of different ages were randomly distributed across sequencing lanes to avoid experimental bias. The study analyzed two additional independent replicas of 1 million unique cDNA reads from the same blood draw for two donors, one aged 18 to 29 and one aged 80 or older. What the work shows at the level of the full study, not this receptor alone: Compared with the aged group, the long-lived group had more naive CD4+ T cells, fewer expanded clones and increased TCR diversity, suggesting age selection. There was a strong correlation between observed TCR beta diversity and the percentage of naive T cells measured by flow cytometry. Since profiling was done on bulk unsorted PBMCs, naive and antigen-experienced compartments could not be conclusively compared. Observed TCR beta diversity per million T cells fell roughly linearly with age, and a significant reduction was already apparent by age around 44. Total diversity estimates from one million sequenced T cells were considered lower bounds and underestimates. The CMV infection status of donors was not known, potentially confounding age-related changes in expanded clonotypes.

Comments on this clonotype: Its antigen is unknown. One base away there is no much larger clone; base qualities are not given.

Trimming at the junction amounts to 4 bases on V and 4 bases on J, and the germline ends lie 10 bases apart. The CDR3, cysteine through phenylalanine, is 14 amino acids long. The DNA shown is the 42-base CDR3, in frame from base 1. The library was built by means of 5' RACE. A second about 7 to 12 cycle PCR used a sample-barcoded 5' primer and a J-beta primer mix. A unique molecular identifier was introduced onto each TCR beta cDNA molecule by a template-switch 5' adaptor carrying 12 random nucleotides. Each sample yielded at least 3 million CDR3-containing paired-end reads. All of the RNA was converted into first-strand cDNA using the Mint cDNA synthesis kit, with a TRBC-specific oligonucleotide serving as the primer. Following uracil-DNA glycosylase treatment, a first 18-cycle PCR with universal primers M1SS and BC2_uni_R was performed on all cDNA. On the authors' methods: Each sample was normalized by randomly selecting 1 million high-quality reads, each carrying a distinct molecular identifier. Instead of being binned into consensus sequences, reads with shared molecular identifiers were discarded. CDR3 identification, clonotype clustering and error correction used MiTCR with a Q25 quality threshold and the strictest error-elimination algorithm. A nonparametric unseen species model with Euler transformation was used to estimate a lower bound on total TCR beta diversity. Using fastp trimming at Q25 and MiXCR clonotype assembly, TCRdb reanalyzed the public sequencing data and kept in-frame beta chains. A single entry per CDR3 protein holds the most common genes and DNA from its merged rows. In this record, the V and J calls reflect TCRdb's handling and not the investigators' own analysis. This sample gives approximately 1,700,000 distinct CDR3 sequences in total; roughly 43% of them show up just once. Under 25% of the sample is in the top ten clones.

Donors were 39 systemically healthy Caucasian individuals from Russia aged 6 to 90 years. Each donor gave ten milliliters of peripheral blood, drawn into EDTA-treated Vacutainer tubes. Ficoll-Paque density-gradient centrifugation was used to isolate PBMCs, with at least 6.5 million per sample. Total RNA was extracted from PBMCs with Trizol reagent, with at least 6 micrograms obtained per sample. For every donor, an aliquot of PBMCs went through flow cytometry to measure the percentages of naive CD45RAhigh/CD27high T cells. Recombination connected TRBV12-3 or TRBV12-4 to TRBJ2-2; the D gene cannot be resolved reliably. Sequencing was done on a sample of blood. This TCR derives from a human donor in good health. The CDR3: CASSSTVPTGELFF. The sequenced DNA is TGTGCCAGCAGTTCTACAGTCCCCACCGGGGAGCTGTTTTTT.